The present entry profiles one T cell receptor beta chain with its context. This clonotype was detected ten times or more. The antigen this receptor binds is unknown. No much larger clonotype is one base removed from it; base qualities were not supplied. This sample is drawn from a study of response to subunit inactivated influenza vaccine (dated 2018 in TCRdb). Broadly, across the study: Deep quantitative T cell receptor repertoire profiling was used in the study to track responses to a trivalent subunit inactivated influenza vaccine. Study-level results and caveats: According to the authors, only a limited number of new T cells may be recruited by each seasonal influenza vaccination.

Trimming at the junction amounts to 0 bases on V and 13 bases on J, and the germline ends lie 19 bases apart. CDR1 is given as SGHRS and CDR2 as YFSETQ, both from the germline V gene. From its cysteine to its phenylalanine, the CDR3 spans 14 amino acids. The DNA shown is the 42-base CDR3, in frame from base 1. Receptor amplification or capture employed RT-PCR. Reads for this sample came from an Illumina HiSeq 2500. TCRdb trimmed the raw reads at Q25, called clones with MiXCR and kept productive beta chains. Every CDR3 protein is listed once, alongside the most common genes and DNA of its rows. Here the sample has about 500,000 distinct CDR3 sequences; approximately 15% occur a single time. The top ten constitute less than 4% of the sample.

The TCR sequence derives from a man between 50 and 75 years old who received an inactivated influenza vaccine. Donor details come from another sample of the same person, matched by shared clones. The material was CD4+ T cells sorted from PBMCs, obtained 23 to 25 months after vaccination. The sequence is built from TRBV5-1 and TRBJ1-2; the D gene is unclear. The bases are TGCGCCAGCAGCTTGGATCCCGGGCTGCCGGATTTCACCTTC. It codes for CASSLDPGLPDFTF.